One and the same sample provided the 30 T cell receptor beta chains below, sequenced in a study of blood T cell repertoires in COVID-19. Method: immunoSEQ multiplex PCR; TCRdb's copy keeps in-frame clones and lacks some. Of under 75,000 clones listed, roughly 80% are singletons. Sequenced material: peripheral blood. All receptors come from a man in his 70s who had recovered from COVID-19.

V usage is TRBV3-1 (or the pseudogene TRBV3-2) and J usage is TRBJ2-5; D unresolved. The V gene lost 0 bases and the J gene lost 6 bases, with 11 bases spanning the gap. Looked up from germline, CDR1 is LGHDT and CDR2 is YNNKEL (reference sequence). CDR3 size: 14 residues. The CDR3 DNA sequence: TGTGCCAGCAGCCAAGAATGGGCAGGTCAGACCCAGTACTTC. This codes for CASSQEWAGQTQYF.

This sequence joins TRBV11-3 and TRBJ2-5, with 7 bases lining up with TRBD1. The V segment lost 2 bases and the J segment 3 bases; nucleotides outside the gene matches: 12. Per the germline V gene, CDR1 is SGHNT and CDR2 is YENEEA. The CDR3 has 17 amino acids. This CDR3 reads CASSLPTGTQGEETQYF. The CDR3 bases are TGTGCCAGCAGCTTACCAACCGGGACCCAGGGGGAAGAGACCCAGTACTTC.

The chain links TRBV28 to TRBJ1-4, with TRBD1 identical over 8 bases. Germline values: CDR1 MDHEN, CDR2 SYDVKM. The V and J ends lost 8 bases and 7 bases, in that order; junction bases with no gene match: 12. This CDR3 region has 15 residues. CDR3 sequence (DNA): TGTGCCAGCGCGGCCCAGGGGGCGCAGGGTGAAAAACTGTTTTTT. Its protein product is CASAAQGAQGEKLFF.

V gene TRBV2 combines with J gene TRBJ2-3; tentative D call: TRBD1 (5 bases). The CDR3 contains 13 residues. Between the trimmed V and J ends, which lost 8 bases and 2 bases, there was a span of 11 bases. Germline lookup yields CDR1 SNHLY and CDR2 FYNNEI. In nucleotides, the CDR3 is TGTGCCAGCTTTGCTGGGGCCACAGATACGCAGTATTTT. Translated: CASFAGATDTQYF.

This CDR3 is CASSLKGIWNEQFF. In DNA form, the CDR3 reads TGTGCCAGCAGCCTAAAGGGGATTTGGAATGAGCAGTTCTTC. This chain connects TRBV3-1 (or the pseudogene TRBV3-2) to TRBJ2-1, with D perhaps TRBD1 (5 bases). The CDR3 is made up of 14 amino acids. In germline, CDR1 is LGHDT, CDR2 YNNKEL (reference sequence). Between the trimmed V and J ends, which lost 4 bases and 7 bases, there was a span of 14 bases.

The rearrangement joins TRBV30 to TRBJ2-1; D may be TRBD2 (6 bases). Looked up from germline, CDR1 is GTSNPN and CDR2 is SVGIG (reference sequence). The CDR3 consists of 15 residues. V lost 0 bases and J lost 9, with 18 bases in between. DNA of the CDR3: TGTGCCTGGAGTGTACCTGGGACTCACCAGGGTGAGCAGTTCTTC. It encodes CAWSVPGTHQGEQFF.

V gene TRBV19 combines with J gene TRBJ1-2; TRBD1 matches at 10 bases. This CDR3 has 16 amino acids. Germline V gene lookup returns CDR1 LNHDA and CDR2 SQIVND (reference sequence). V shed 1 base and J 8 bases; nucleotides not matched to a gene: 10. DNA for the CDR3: TGTGCCAGTAGTATAGGGAACCCGGGGACAGGGGTCGGCTACACCTTC. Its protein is CASSIGNPGTGVGYTF. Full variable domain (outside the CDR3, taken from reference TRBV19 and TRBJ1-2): DGGITQSPKYLFRKEGQNVTLSCEQNLNHDAMYWYRQDPGQGLRLIYYSQIVNDFQKGDIAEGYSVSREKKESFPLTVTSAQKNPTAFYLCASSIGNPGTGVGYTFGSGTRLTVV.

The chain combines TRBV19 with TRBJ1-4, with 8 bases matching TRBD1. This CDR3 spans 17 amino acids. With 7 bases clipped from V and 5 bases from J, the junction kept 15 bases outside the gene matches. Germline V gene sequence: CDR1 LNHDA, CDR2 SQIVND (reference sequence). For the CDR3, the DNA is TGTGCCAGTACCCAAAAGTACCGGGACAGGAGAAATGAAAAACTGTTTTTT. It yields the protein CASTQKYRDRRNEKLFF.

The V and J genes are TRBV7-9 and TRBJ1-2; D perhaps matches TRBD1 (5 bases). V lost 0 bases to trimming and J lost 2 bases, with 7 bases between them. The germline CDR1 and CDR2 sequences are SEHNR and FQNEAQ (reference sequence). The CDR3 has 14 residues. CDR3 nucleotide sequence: TGTGCCAGCAGCTTAGCGACAGAGAACTATGGCTACACCTTC. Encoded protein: CASSLATENYGYTF.

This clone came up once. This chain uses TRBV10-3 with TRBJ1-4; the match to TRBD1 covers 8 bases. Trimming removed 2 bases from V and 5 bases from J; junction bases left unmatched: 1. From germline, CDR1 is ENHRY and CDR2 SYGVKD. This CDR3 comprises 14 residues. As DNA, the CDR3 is TGTGCCATCAGTGAGCGGGACAGGAATGAAAAACTGTTTTTT. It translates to CAISERDRNEKLFF.

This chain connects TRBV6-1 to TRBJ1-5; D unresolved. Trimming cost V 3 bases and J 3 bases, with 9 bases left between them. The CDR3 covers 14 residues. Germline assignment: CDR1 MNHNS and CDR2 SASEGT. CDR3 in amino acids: CASSEAGNNQPQHF. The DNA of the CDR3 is TGTGCCAGCAGTGAGGCAGGTAACAATCAGCCCCAGCATTTT.

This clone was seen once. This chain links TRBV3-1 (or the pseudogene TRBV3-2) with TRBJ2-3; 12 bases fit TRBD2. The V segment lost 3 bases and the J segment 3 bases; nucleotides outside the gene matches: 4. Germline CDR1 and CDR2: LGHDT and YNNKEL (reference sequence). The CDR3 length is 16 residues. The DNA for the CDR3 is TGTGCCAGCAGCCATACCGGGACTAGCGGGACAGATACGCAGTATTTT. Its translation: CASSHTGTSGTDTQYF.

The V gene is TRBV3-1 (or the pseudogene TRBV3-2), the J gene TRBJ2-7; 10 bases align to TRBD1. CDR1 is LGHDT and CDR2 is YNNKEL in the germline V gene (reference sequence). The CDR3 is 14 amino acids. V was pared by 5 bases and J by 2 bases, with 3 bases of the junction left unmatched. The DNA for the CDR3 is TGTGCCAGCAGCTCAGGGACAGGGGCCTACGAGCAGTACTTC. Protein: CASSSGTGAYEQYF.

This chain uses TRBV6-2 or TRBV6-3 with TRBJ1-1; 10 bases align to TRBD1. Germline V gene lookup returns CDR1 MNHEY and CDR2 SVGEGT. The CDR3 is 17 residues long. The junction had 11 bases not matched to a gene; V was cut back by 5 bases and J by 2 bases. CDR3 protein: CASSHYRDRGRNTEAFF. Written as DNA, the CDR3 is TGTGCCAGCAGTCATTACCGGGACAGGGGTAGAAACACTGAAGCTTTCTTT.

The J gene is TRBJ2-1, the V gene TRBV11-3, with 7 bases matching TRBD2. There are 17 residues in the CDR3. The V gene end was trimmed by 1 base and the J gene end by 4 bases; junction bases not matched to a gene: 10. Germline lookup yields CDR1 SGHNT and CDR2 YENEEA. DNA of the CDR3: TGTGCCAGCAGCTTAGTTATTGAGCGGGACCTTTACAATGAGCAGTTCTTC. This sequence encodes CASSLVIERDLYNEQFF.

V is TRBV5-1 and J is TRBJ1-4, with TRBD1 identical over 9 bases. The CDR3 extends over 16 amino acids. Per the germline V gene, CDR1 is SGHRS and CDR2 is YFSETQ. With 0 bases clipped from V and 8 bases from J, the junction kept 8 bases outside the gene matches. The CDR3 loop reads CASSLGDREDAEKLFF. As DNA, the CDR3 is TGCGCCAGCAGCTTGGGGGACAGGGAGGATGCAGAAAAACTGTTTTTT.

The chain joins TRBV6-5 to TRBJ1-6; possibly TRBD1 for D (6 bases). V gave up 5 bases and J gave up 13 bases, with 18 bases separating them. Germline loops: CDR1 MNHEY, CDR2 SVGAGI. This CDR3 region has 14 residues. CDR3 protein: CASSRGTGTLPLHF. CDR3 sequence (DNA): TGTGCCAGCAGTCGAGGAACCGGGACACTTCCCCTCCACTTT.

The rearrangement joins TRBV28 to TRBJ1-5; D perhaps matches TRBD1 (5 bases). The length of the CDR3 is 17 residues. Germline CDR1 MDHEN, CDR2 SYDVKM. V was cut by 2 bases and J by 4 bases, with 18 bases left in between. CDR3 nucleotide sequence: TGTGCCAGCAGTTTAGGCGGCTGGCAAGGGGTAAATCAGCCCCAGCATTTT. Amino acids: CASSLGGWQGVNQPQHF.

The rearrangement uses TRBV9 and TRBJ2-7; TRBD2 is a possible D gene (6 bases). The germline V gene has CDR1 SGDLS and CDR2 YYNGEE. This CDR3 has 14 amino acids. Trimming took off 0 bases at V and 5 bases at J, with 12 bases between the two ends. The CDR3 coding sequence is TGTGCCAGCAGCGTAGGCGGGGAATTCGACGAGCAGTACTTC. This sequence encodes CASSVGGEFDEQYF.

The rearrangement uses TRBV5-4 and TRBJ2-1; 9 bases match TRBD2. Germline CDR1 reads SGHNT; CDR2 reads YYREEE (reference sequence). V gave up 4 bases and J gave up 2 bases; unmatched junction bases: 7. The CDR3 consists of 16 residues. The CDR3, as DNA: TGTGCCAGCAGCGTGGGACTAGCAGACGCCTACAATGAGCAGTTCTTC. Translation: CASSVGLADAYNEQFF.

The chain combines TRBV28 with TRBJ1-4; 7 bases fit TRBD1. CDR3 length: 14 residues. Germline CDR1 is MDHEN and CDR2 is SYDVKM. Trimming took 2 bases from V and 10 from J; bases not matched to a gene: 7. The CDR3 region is CASSLPDRVGKLFF. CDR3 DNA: TGTGCCAGCAGTTTACCCGACAGGGTAGGAAAACTGTTTTTT.

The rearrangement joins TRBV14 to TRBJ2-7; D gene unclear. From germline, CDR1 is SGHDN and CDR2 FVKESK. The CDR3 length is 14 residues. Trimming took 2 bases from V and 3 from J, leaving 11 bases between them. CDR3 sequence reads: CASSQQQSNYEQYF. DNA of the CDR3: TGTGCCAGCAGCCAACAACAGAGCAACTACGAGCAGTACTTC.

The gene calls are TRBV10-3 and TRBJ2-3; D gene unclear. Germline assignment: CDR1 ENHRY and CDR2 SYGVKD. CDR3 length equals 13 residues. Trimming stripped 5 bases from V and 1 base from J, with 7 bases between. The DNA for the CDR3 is TGTGCCATCAGTACCCCGGGCACAGATACGCAGTATTTT. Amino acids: CAISTPGTDTQYF.

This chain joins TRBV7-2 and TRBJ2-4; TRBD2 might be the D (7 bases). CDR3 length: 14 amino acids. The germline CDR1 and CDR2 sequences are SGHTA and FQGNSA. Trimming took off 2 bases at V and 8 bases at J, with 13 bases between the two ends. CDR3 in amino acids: CASSLTGGPDIQYF. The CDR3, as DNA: TGTGCCAGCAGCTTAACGGGGGGCCCAGACATTCAGTACTTC.

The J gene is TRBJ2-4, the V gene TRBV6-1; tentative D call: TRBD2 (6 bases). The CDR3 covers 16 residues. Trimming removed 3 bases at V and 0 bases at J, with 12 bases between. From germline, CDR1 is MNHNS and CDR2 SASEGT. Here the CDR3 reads CASSERDRLAKNIQYF. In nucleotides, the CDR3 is TGTGCCAGCAGTGAGCGGGACCGTCTAGCCAAAAACATTCAGTACTTC.

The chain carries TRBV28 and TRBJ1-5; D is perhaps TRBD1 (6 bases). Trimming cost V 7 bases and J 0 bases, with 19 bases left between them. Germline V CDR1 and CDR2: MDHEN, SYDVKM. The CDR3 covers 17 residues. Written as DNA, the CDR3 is TGTGCCAGCAATGGGCAGGGGCTTACTTATAGCAATCAGCCCCAGCATTTT. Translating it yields CASNGQGLTYSNQPQHF.

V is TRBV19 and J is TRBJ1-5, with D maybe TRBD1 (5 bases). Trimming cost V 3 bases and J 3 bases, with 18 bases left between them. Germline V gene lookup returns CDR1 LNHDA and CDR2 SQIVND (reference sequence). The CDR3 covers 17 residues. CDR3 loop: CASSITKLGEDNQPQHF. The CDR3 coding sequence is TGTGCCAGTAGTATCACCAAGCTAGGGGAAGACAATCAGCCCCAGCATTTT.

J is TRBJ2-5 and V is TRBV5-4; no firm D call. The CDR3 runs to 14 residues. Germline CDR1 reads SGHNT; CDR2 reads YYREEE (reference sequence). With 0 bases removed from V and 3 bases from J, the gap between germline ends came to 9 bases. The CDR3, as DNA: TGTGCCAGCAGCTTGGATTTGCGAGAAGAGACCCAGTACTTC. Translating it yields CASSLDLREETQYF.

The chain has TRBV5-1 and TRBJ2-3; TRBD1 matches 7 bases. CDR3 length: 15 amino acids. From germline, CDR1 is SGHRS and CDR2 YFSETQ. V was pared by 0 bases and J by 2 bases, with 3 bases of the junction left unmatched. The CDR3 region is CASSLVDRATDTQYF. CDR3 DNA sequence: TGCGCCAGCAGCTTGGTAGACAGGGCCACAGATACGCAGTATTTT.

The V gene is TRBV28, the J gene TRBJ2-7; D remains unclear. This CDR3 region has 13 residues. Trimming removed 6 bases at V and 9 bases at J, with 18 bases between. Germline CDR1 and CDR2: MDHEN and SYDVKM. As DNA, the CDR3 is TGTGCCAGCAGGGGTCCCGGTGCAGCGTGGCAGTACTTC. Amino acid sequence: CASRGPGAAWQYF.